A selection of T cell receptor beta chains follows, all from one sample in a study of T cell repertoires in cytomegalovirus infection. TCRdb redid the calling of the reads with MiXCR, one entry per CDR3 protein. The sample contains roughly 200,000 distinct CDR3 sequences, 15% to 20% of which appear only once. The sequenced sample was CD8+ T cells from PBMCs. The receptor set was obtained from a human donor in good health (CMV status not recorded). Some clones in this sample may be carry-over from other donors' samples. Both conserved end residues are part of each CDR3. A D gene is named only where the DNA matches it firmly. Size is omitted from some rows. Given values are once, few, many or a class for expanded clones.

>TRBV28|-|14|TRBJ1-2|few
CASSGTSGTRGYTF
TGTGCCAGCAGTGGGACATCGGGAACGCGTGGCTACACCTTC
>TRBV12-3/TRBV12-4|-|15|TRBJ2-7|few
CASSTLTGQLDEQYF
TGTGCCAGCAGTACTCTGACAGGTCAGTTGGACGAGCAGTACTTC
>TRBV5-1|-|11|TRBJ1-1|once
CASTYGTEAFF
TGCGCCAGCACGTACGGGACGGAAGCTTTCTTT
>TRBV12-3/TRBV12-4|TRBD1|15|TRBJ2-5|few
CASSTGTGVGETQYF
TGTGCCAGCAGTACCGGGACAGGGGTTGGAGAGACCCAGTACTTC
>TRBV6-2/TRBV6-3|-|16|TRBJ2-4|few
CASSYGQLLAKNIQYF
TGTGCCAGCAGTTACGGGCAACTTCTAGCCAAAAACATTCAGTACTTC
>TRBV20-1|-|16|TRBJ1-2|few
CSARDGDQPGPDGYTF
TGCAGTGCTAGAGATGGAGATCAACCGGGACCAGATGGCTACACCTTC
>TRBV6-2/TRBV6-3|-|14|TRBJ2-2|-
CACKGQEVAGELFF
TGTGCCTGTAAGGGGCAGGAGGTCGCCGGGGAGCTGTTTTTT
>TRBV10-3|TRBD1|15|TRBJ1-1|-
CAISATGGANTEAFF
TGTGCCATCAGTGCAACAGGGGGCGCGAACACTGAAGCTTTCTTT
>TRBV27|-|14|TRBJ2-3|-
CASAHDLGTDTQYF
TGTGCCAGCGCCCACGACCTGGGGACAGATACGCAGTATTTT
>TRBV19|-|16|TRBJ2-5|few
CASSRVADFYQETQYF
TGTGCCAGTAGTAGAGTAGCGGACTTTTACCAAGAGACCCAGTACTTC
>TRBV7-8|-|16|TRBJ2-3|few
CASSLAGQGWTDTQYF
TGTGCCAGCAGCTTAGCCGGGCAGGGTTGGACAGATACGCAGTATTTT
>TRBV6-5|TRBD1|16|TRBJ1-2|-
CARSYSAEDRVQGYTF
TGTGCCCGCAGTTACTCGGCCGAGGACAGGGTCCAAGGCTACACCTTC
>TRBV7-9|-|14|TRBJ2-7|-
CASSSYRVSYEQYF
TGTGCCAGCAGCTCCTACAGGGTCTCCTACGAGCAGTACTTC
>TRBV7-9|-|17|TRBJ1-1|-
CASSGAGTAYLNTEAFF
TGTGCCAGCAGCGGCGCCGGGACGGCCTATTTGAACACTGAAGCTTTCTTT
>TRBV12-3/TRBV12-4|-|14|TRBJ1-5|-
CASSLRFDHQPQHF
TGTGCCAGCAGTTTACGATTTGACCATCAGCCCCAGCATTTT
>TRBV7-6|TRBD1|17|TRBJ2-7|few
CASSPRPGQGFLYEQYF
TGTGCCAGCAGCCCCCGGCCGGGACAGGGGTTTCTCTACGAGCAGTACTTC
>TRBV7-2|TRBD1|15|TRBJ2-7|few
CASSLVPGQGIEQYF
TGTGCCAGCAGCTTAGTACCGGGACAGGGGATCGAGCAGTACTTC